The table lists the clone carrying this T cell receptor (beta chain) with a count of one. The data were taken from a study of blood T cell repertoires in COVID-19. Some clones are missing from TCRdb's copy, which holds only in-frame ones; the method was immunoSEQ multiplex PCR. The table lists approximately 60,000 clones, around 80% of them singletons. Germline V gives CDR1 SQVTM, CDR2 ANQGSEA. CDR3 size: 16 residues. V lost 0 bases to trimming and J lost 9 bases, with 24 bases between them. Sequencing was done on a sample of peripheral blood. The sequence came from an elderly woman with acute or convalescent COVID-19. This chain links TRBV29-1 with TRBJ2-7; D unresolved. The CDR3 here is CSVEDRSSWRSSGQYF. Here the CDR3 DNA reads TGCAGCGTTGAAGATCGGTCTTCCTGGCGGAGCTCCGGGCAGTACTTC.